The clone carrying this T cell receptor (beta chain) came up a few times. Antigen: not known. This CDR3 spans 13 amino acids. V was pared by 0 bases and J by 4 bases, with 7 bases between. Germline lookup yields CDR1 SGHRS and CDR2 YFSETQ. Extraction and reverse transcription of RNA yielded cDNA as the sequencing template. TCRdb's table, derived via immunoSEQ multiplex PCR, lists solely in-frame clones and lacks some. The data show 150,000 to 190,000 clones, with less than 65% seen just once and 19% held by the top ten. The sample is drawn from a study of CD8+ T cells in alopecia areata. Findings of the study overall: Clonality in lesional scalp, especially alopecia totalis/universalis, exceeded that of normal scalp.

This material consisted of CD8+ T cells sorted from blood, taken at week 0. The TCR comes from a human donor with alopecia areata. The gene calls are TRBV5-1 and TRBJ1-1; D is ambiguous. The CDR3 coding sequence is TGCGCCAGCAGCTTGGAGGGAGGCACTGAAGCTTTCTTT. Its translation is CASSLEGGTEAFF.